This paragraph reports one T cell receptor (beta chain). They built TCR cDNA with 5'RACE template switching, a step that put in a universal primer site and UMIs. TCRdb recomputed calls from the 5' RACE reads with MiXCR, one row per CDR3 protein. The sample shows 30,000 to 35,000 distinct CDR3 sequences, approximately 6.6% of them seen only once. This sample was included in a study of T cells after yellow fever vaccination. Study conclusions and caveats: Across the CD4 and CD8 compartments, a small share of clonotypes was present in both. Sorting of memory subsets on day 0 yielded almost no detectable vaccine-responding clonotypes. In post-booster samples, most primary-vaccination clones reappeared (just under 97% CD4, approximately 91% CD8).

The V end was cut by 6 bases, the J end by 6 bases, with 17 bases between. Germline values: CDR1 SNHLY, CDR2 FYNNEI. The CDR3 is 15 amino acids. The TCR comes from a man in his late teens or twenties who received the YFV17D yellow fever vaccine. The chain uses TRBV2 and TRBJ2-2; the D gene is possibly TRBD2 (7 bases). The sample was PBMCs, either bulk or a sorted T-cell subset (CD4+, CD8+, memory, or dextramer-sorted; not recorded which), taken on the day of the first yellow fever vaccination. The CDR3 region has the DNA TGTGCCAGCAGGATGGGGGGGGCGAAGTCCGGGGAGCTGTTTTTT. Its translation is CASRMGGAKSGELFF.